This entry describes one TCR beta chain. Unmatched junction bases numbered 1, after V lost 3 bases and J lost 1 base. The CDR3 has 13 amino acids. Germline loops: CDR1 SQVTM, CDR2 ANQGSEA. Libraries were prepared by immunoSEQ multiplex PCR; TCRdb keeps only in-frame clonotypes and omits some of them. Of around 310,000 clones listed, 70% to 80% were seen once; the top ten hold 5.5% to 8%. The sample comes from a study of cytotoxic CD8 clonotypes in ibrutinib-treated CLL. Study-wide context: Following a median roughly 12 months of treatment, with a range of 6 to 36, response samples were taken.

Frozen PBMC stocks contributed 2 to 2.5 micrograms of genomic DNA to the TCR beta libraries. The specimen comprised PBMCs, sampled before ibrutinib treatment. The origin of this receptor is a human donor with chronic lymphocytic leukemia. This chain uses TRBV29-1 with TRBJ1-1, with 8 nucleotides matching TRBD1. CDR3 region: CSVDQGANTEAFF. The CDR3, as DNA: TGCAGCGTTGATCAGGGGGCGAACACTGAAGCTTTCTTT.